This T cell receptor (beta chain) was sequenced in a study of blood T cells in healthy people across ages. Using a J-beta primer mix together with a sample-barcoded 5' primer, a second PCR was run for roughly 7 to 11 cycles. TCRdb used MiXCR to reprocess the 5' RACE reads, holding one entry per CDR3 protein. This sample has 1.5 million or so distinct CDR3 sequences, with approximately 43% found just once. In regard to this clonotype: Its cognate antigen is unknown.

Germline values: CDR1 LGHNA, CDR2 YNFKEQ. V shed 1 base, J shed 8 bases, and the junction held 7 bases outside the gene matches. This CDR3 has 17 residues. Study-wide results and caveats: Relative to aged donors, long-lived donors carried more naive CD4+ cells and displayed higher diversity. Any changes in expanded clonotypes were possibly confounded, as donor CMV status remained unknown.

The source is a woman between 18 and 29 years old in good health. Sequencing was done on a sample of blood. J is TRBJ2-1 and V is TRBV4-2; 14 bases map to TRBD2. CDR3 amino acids: CASSQVGTSGSSYEQFF. DNA of the CDR3: TGTGCCAGCAGCCAAGTAGGGACTAGCGGGAGTAGCTATGAGCAGTTCTTC.